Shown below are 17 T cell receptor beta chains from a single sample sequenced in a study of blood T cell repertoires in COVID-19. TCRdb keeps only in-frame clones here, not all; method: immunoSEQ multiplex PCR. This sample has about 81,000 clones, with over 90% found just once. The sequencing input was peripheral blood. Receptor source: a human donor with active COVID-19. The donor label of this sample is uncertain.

CDR3 sequence reads: CASSYRLAGTGEQYF. The DNA for the CDR3 is TGTGCCAGCAGTTACCGACTAGCGGGAACGGGGGAGCAGTACTTC. This chain links TRBV6-6 with TRBJ2-7, with 11 bases fitting TRBD2. CDR3 length: 15 residues. The germline gives CDR1 MNHNY, CDR2 SVGAGI (reference sequence). The V gene end was trimmed by 2 bases and the J gene end by 7 bases; junction bases not matched to a gene: 7.

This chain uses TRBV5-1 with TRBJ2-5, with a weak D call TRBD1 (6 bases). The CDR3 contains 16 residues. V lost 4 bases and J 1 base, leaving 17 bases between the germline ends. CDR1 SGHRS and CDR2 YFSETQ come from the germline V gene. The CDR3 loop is CASSQGGWPLQETQYF. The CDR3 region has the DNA TGCGCCAGCAGCCAAGGGGGTTGGCCGCTCCAAGAGACCCAGTACTTC.

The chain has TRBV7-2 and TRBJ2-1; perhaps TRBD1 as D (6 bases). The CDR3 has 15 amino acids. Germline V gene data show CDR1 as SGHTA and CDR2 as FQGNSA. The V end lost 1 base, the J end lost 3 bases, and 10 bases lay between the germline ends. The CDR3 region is CASSLGRGHYNEQFF. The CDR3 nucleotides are TGTGCCAGCAGCTTAGGTAGGGGACACTACAATGAGCAGTTCTTC.

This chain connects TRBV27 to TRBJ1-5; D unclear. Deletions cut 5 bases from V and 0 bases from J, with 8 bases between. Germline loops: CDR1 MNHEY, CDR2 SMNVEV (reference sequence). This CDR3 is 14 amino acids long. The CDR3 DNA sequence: TGTGCCAGCAGTCAACACCATAGCAATCAGCCCCAGCATTTT. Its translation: CASSQHHSNQPQHF.

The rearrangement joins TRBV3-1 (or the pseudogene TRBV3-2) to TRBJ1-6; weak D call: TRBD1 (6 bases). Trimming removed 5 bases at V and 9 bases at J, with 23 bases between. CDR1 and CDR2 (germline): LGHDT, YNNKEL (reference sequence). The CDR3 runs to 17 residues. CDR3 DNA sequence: TGTGCCAGCAGCTTCGCGGGGGCCCGCTACGATACTTCACCCCTCCACTTT. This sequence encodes CASSFAGARYDTSPLHF.

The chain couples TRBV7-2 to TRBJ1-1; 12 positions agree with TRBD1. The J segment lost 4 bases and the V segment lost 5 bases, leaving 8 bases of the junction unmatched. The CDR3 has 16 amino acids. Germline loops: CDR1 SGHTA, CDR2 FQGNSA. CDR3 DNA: TGTGCCAGCAGCCCTGGGACAGGGGGCGTACCCACTGAAGCTTTCTTT. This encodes CASSPGTGGVPTEAFF.

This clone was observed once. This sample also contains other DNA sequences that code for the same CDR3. CDR3 DNA: TGTGCCAGCAGTCACCTTGGGGGGTCTGAAGCTTTCTTT. It is translated as CASSHLGGSEAFF. The gene calls are TRBV14 and TRBJ1-1, with a weak D call TRBD1 (5 bases). Trimming took off 6 bases at V and 6 bases at J, with 14 bases between the two ends. The CDR3 has 13 residues. Germline V gene sequence: CDR1 SGHDN, CDR2 FVKESK.

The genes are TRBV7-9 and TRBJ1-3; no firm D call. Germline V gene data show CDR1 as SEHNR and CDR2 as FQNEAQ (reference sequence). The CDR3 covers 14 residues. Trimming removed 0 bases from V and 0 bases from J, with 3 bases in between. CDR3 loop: CASSLAASGNTIYF. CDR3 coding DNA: TGTGCCAGCAGCTTAGCGGCCTCTGGAAACACCATATATTTT.

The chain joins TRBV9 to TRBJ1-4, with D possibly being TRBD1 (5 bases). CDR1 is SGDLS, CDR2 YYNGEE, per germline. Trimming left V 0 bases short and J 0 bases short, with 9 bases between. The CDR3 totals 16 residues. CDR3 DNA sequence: TGTGCCAGCAGCGTAGGTCAGGGCGCAACTAATGAAAAACTGTTTTTT. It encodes CASSVGQGATNEKLFF.

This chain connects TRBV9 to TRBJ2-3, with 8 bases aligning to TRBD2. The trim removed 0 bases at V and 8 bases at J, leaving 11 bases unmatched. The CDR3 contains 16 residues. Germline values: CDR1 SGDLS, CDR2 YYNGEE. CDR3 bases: TGTGCCAGCAGCGTAGACCTAGCGGGCTTTTTGGGTACGCAGTATTTT. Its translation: CASSVDLAGFLGTQYF.

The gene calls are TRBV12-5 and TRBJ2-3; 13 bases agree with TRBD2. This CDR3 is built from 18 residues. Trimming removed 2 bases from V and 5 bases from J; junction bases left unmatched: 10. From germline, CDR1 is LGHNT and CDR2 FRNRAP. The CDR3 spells CASGLTPLAGGPLDTQYF. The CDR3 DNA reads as TGTGCTAGTGGTTTGACCCCACTAGCGGGAGGGCCTCTAGATACGCAGTATTTT.

The CDR3 sequence is CASSFSETGELFF. As DNA, the CDR3 is TGTGCCAGCAGTTTTTCTGAGACCGGGGAGCTGTTTTTT. V and J are TRBV12-3 or TRBV12-4 and TRBJ2-2; D gene unclear. Trimming cost V 3 bases and J 5 bases, with 7 bases left between them. This CDR3 has 13 residues.

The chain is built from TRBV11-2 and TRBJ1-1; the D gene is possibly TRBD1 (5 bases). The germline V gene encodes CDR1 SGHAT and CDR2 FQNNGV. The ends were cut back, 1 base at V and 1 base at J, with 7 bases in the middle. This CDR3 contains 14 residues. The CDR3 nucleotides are TGTGCCAGCAGCTTAGGACAGACGAACACTGAAGCTTTCTTT. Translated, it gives CASSLGQTNTEAFF.

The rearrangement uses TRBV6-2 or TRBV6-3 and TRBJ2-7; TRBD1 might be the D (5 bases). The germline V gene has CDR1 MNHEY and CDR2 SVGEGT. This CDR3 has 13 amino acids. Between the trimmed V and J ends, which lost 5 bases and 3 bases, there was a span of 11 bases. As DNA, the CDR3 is TGTGCCAGCAGTGCGACAGTTTTCTACGAGCAGTACTTC. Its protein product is CASSATVFYEQYF.

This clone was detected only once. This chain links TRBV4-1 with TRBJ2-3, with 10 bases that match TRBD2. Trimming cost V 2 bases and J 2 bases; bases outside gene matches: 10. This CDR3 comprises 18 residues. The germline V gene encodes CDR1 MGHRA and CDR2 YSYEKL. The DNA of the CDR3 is TGCGCCAGCAGCCAAACGAGCGTACTAGCGGGATTCACAGATACGCAGTATTTT. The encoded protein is CASSQTSVLAGFTDTQYF.

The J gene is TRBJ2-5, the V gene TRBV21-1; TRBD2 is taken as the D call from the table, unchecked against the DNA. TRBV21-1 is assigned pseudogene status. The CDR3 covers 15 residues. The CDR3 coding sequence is TGTGCCAGCAGCAAAAGGCCTAGCGGGAGGGAGACCCAGTACTTC. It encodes CASSKRPSGRETQYF.

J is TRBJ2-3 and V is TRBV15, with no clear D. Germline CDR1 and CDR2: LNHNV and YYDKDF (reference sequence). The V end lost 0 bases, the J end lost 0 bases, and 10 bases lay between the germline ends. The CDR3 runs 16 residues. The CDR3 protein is CATSRDFVISTDTQYF. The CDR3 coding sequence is TGTGCCACCAGCAGAGATTTCGTAATCAGCACAGATACGCAGTATTTT.